This TCR beta chain was identified during a study of Ad26.COV2.S vaccination and SARS-CoV-2 variants (dated by TCRdb to about 2021). Regarding the study in general: Vaccine-arm donors came from COV1001, a multicentre, randomized, double-blind, placebo-controlled phase I-IIa trial of Ad26.COV2.S in healthy adults. Ad26.COV2.S was administered intramuscularly at 5 x 10^10 or 1 x 10^11 viral particles, either as a single shot or as two shots given 56 days apart. TCRbeta repertoire sequencing was used to assess the specificity and breadth of SARS-CoV-2-reactive T cell receptors after Ad26.COV2.S vaccination. A total of some 30 samples were included in the TCR-sequenced set, comprising around 19 Ad26.COV2.S vaccine recipients, 5 placebo recipients and 8 SARS-CoV-2 convalescent individuals. Participants in the trial were split at random into five groups of five each, receiving low-dose or high-dose Ad26.COV2.S once or twice, or else placebo on both occasions. Throughout the experiments and outcome assessment, investigators stayed blinded to trial group allocation. General study outcomes and caveats: The study was not powered for comparison of responses between vaccine doses or regimens. Spike-specific TCR breadth was higher in Ad26.COV2.S recipients than in placebo recipients (P = 0.0014). The authors noted that the TCR breadth and depth analyses may have underestimated total T cell responses. Vaccine and placebo recipients had similar non-spike TCR breadth, a finding consistent with the vaccine containing only spike. Substantial breadth of spike-specific CD8+ and CD4+ T cell responses was reported after vaccination.

Sample treatment or condition, as interpreted from the label and publication: around 19 received Ad26.COV2.S at low or high dose, single or two shots; several received placebo; per-sample allocation not given. For vaccine and placebo recipients, the sequenced repertoires came from samples collected on day 63 after the first injection. In Cohort 1b, about 25 adults aged 18-55 years were enrolled at a single site in Boston, USA, between 29 July and 7 August 2020. Ad26.COV2.S consisted of a replication-incompetent adenovirus type 26 vector by which a prefusion-stabilized SARS-CoV-2 spike protein from the original Wuhan strain was expressed. CDR1 and CDR2 were assigned from the germline V gene (reference sequence) as GTSNPN and SVGIG. V is cut back by 7 bases and J by 5 bases, with 16 bases in the junction unmatched. The CDR3 runs 18 residues from the cysteine to the phenylalanine. Of all the DNA, just the CDR3 is kept, 54 bases in frame from base 1.

A note on this clone: Its antigen has not been determined. Base qualities are not recorded, but no much larger clone differs from it by a single base.

The immunoSEQ Assay was the method used to sequence TCRbeta CDR3 regions. After extraction, genomic DNA underwent amplification by bias-controlled multiplex PCR, followed by high-throughput sequencing. On the study's bioinformatics: To quantify the absolute abundance of every unique TCRbeta CDR3 region, sequences were collapsed and filtered. T cell fraction was estimated by normalizing TCRbeta template counts to usable DNA, with usable DNA measured through amplification of reference genes found in all nucleated cells. Repertoire TCRs were annotated as SARS-CoV-2-specific when V gene, CDR3 amino acid sequence and J gene were exactly matched to a known reactive TCR set. The reference SARS-CoV-2 TCR set was derived from MIRA and filtered for enrichment in COVID-19-positive ImmuneCODE repertoires, a step that removed public or cross-reactive TCRs. Using the MIRA antigens, annotated TCRs were further analysed by specific ORF or by position within an ORF. Depth was the summed frequency of annotated unique rearrangements, while breadth was defined as annotated unique rearrangements over total unique productive rearrangements. Two-sided Wilcoxon rank-sum tests were used to compare TCR breadth between groups. Held by TCRdb, this immuneACCESS table contains in-frame sequences only and omits some clones. Under half of the omission traces to an unresolved V gene where checked; the cause of the rest is unknown. V, J and clone size are taken as reported in that table, and D and trimming were inferred from the DNA itself. Here the sample has a few hundred thousand clones; approximately 88% occur a single time. The top ten clones comprise approximately 4% of the sample.

The receptor chain draws on TRBV30 and TRBJ2-3; 15 junctional bases match TRBD2. This receptor was identified in a person between 18 and 59 years old who received the Ad26.COV2.S COVID-19 vaccine or a placebo. The specimen was peripheral blood, collected in a trial of Ad26.COV2.S vaccine versus placebo. The sequenced DNA: TGTGCCTTGGACCGTAGTCGATGGACTAGCGGGGGGGGAGATACGCAGTATTTT. The resulting protein is CALDRSRWTSGGGDTQYF.